These 23 T cell receptor beta chains originate from one sample sequenced in a study of human T cells and chemical hapten exposure. The time point here: patch test 1, 2 weeks after DPC sensitization. Specified treatment: therapeutic diphenylcyclopropenone sensitization with weekly scalp DPC. TCRdb reprocessed the RACE reads via MiXCR and lists one record per CDR3 protein. The table has more than 100,000 distinct CDR3 sequences, roughly an eighth seen once. The material was whole blood, obtained in connection with sensitization to the hapten diphenylcyclopropenone (DPC). All receptors derive from a man between 18 and 29 years old with alopecia areata. Some clones in this sample may be carry-over from other donors' samples.

The chain employs TRBV2 and TRBJ2-7; D is undetermined. Trimming took 7 bases from V and 3 from J, leaving 13 bases between them. Germline CDR1 reads SNHLY; CDR2 reads FYNNEI. The CDR3 length is 13 residues. The CDR3 protein is CASKSTVLYEQYF. In DNA, the CDR3 is TGTGCCAGCAAGTCGACTGTCCTCTACGAGCAGTACTTC.

The sample holds a few counts of this clonotype. The CDR3 DNA follows: TGTGCCAGCAGCTTAGATGGGGGCGTCGAGACCCAGTACTTC. Its protein is CASSLDGGVETQYF. The gene calls are TRBV11-2 and TRBJ2-5; D is perhaps TRBD1 (6 bases). This CDR3 region has 14 residues. The germline V gene encodes CDR1 SGHAT and CDR2 FQNNGV. V shed 0 bases and J shed 5 bases, with 10 bases lying between them.

This clonotype was detected only a few times. This chain connects TRBV29-1 to TRBJ1-1; D is unresolved. CDR3 length: 12 residues. The V end was cut by 5 bases, the J end by 1 base, with 8 bases between. CDR1 is SQVTM, CDR2 ANQGSEA, per germline. CDR3 loop: CSVFVKNTEAFF. The CDR3 DNA follows: TGCAGCGTTTTTGTTAAGAACACTGAAGCTTTCTTT. Variable domain in full (rest from reference TRBV29-1 and TRBJ1-1): SAVISQKPSRDICQRGTSLTIQCQVDSQVTMMFWYRQQPGQSLTLIATANQGSEATYESGFVIDKFPISRPNLTFSTLTVSNMSPEDSSIYLCSVFVKNTEAFFGQGTRLTVV.

The genes are TRBV6-5 and TRBJ2-5; the match to TRBD1 covers 10 bases. This CDR3 comprises 17 residues. Trimming took 2 bases from V and 2 from J; bases not matched to a gene: 8. Germline assignment: CDR1 MNHEY and CDR2 SVGAGI. CDR3 loop: CASSYPRTGGGQETQYF. The CDR3 DNA follows: TGTGCCAGCAGTTACCCTAGGACAGGGGGAGGACAAGAGACCCAGTACTTC.

This clonotype was counted a few times. CDR3 DNA: TGTGCCAGCAGCCCTTCTCGGGGACAGGGGGACTATGGCTACACCTTC. Translation gives CASSPSRGQGDYGYTF. This rearrangement joins TRBV3-1 to TRBJ1-2, with 11 bases identical to TRBD1. Unmatched junction bases numbered 7, after V lost 4 bases and J lost 3 bases. Germline V gene sequence: CDR1 LGHDT, CDR2 YNNKEL (reference sequence). CDR3 length: 16 amino acids.

The genes are TRBV7-8 and TRBJ2-7; the D call may be TRBD1 or TRBD2 (5 bases each). Trimming cost V 0 bases and J 6 bases, with 18 bases left between them. This CDR3 is 16 amino acids long. In germline, CDR1 is SGHVS, CDR2 FQNEAQ. Written as DNA, the CDR3 is TGTGCCAGCAGCTTAGCGCGGTTGGTTACGGGGACCGAGCAGTACTTC. Its protein product is CASSLARLVTGTEQYF.

The V gene is TRBV7-9, the J gene TRBJ1-1, with 10 positions matching TRBD1. The CDR3 covers 15 residues. Germline V gene sequence: CDR1 SEHNR, CDR2 FQNEAQ (reference sequence). V lost 5 bases, J lost 3 bases, and 6 bases stayed unmatched. CDR3 residues: CASSNRQGAHTEAFF. The CDR3 DNA sequence: TGTGCCAGCAGCAATAGACAGGGGGCGCACACTGAAGCTTTCTTT.

This clonotype was recorded many times. The rearrangement links TRBV7-9 to TRBJ1-1; D unresolved. Germline V gives CDR1 SEHNR, CDR2 FQNEAQ (reference sequence). V lost 1 base and J 5 bases, leaving 11 bases between the germline ends. The CDR3 extends over 14 amino acids. The CDR3 loop reads CASSLVGSVTEAFF. CDR3 DNA sequence: TGTGCCAGCAGCTTAGTCGGGTCGGTGACTGAAGCTTTCTTT.

The table lists this clonotype with a few counts. The CDR3 spells CSARDPGASNYGYTF. CDR3 in DNA: TGCAGTGCTAGAGATCCTGGGGCCTCTAACTATGGCTACACCTTC. V usage is TRBV20-1 and J usage is TRBJ1-2, with a possible D match to TRBD1 (5 bases). Germline loops: CDR1 DFQATT, CDR2 SNEGSKA (reference sequence). V lost 0 bases, J lost 0 bases, and 11 bases lay in between. The CDR3 is 15 residues long.

This chain links TRBV4-3 with TRBJ2-2; D might be TRBD1 (5 bases). Trimming stripped 0 bases from V and 3 bases from J, with 8 bases between. Germline-derived CDR1 and CDR2 are LGHNA and YSLEER. This CDR3 has 15 residues. The CDR3 nucleotides read TGCGCCAGCAGCCAAGACAGGGAATACACCGGGGAGCTGTTTTTT. It yields the protein CASSQDREYTGELFF.

The sample holds many counts of this clonotype. CDR3: CASGGAFF. In DNA form, the CDR3 reads TGTGCCAGCGGGGGAGCTTTCTTT. The chain joins TRBV28 to TRBJ1-1; maybe TRBD1 (5 bases). The V and J ends lost 8 bases and 10 bases respectively, with 5 bases between them. In germline, CDR1 is MDHEN, CDR2 SYDVKM. This CDR3 is 8 amino acids long.

The rearrangement links TRBV19 to TRBJ2-3, with 7 bases fitting TRBD2. The CDR3 has 16 amino acids. The V and J ends lost 5 bases and 4 bases, in that order; junction bases with no gene match: 12. Germline V gene sequence: CDR1 LNHDA, CDR2 SQIVND (reference sequence). This chain's CDR3 is CASSRPGAGWADTQYF. CDR3 nucleotides: TGTGCCAGTAGTCGCCCTGGAGCGGGGTGGGCAGATACGCAGTATTTT. Looking up the rest from reference TRBV19 and TRBJ2-3 gives the full variable domain: DGGITQSPKYLFRKEGQNVTLSCEQNLNHDAMYWYRQDPGQGLRLIYYSQIVNDFQKGDIAEGYSVSREKKESFPLTVTSAQKNPTAFYLCASSRPGAGWADTQYFGPGTRLTVL.

V usage is TRBV10-3 and J usage is TRBJ1-1; the D gene is possibly TRBD1 (5 bases). V lost 2 bases and J 0 bases, leaving 13 bases between the germline ends. Germline V gene sequence: CDR1 ENHRY, CDR2 SYGVKD. CDR3 length: 16 residues. The CDR3 is CAISELQGRVNTEAFF. DNA for the CDR3: TGTGCCATCAGTGAGCTGCAGGGACGGGTGAACACTGAAGCTTTCTTT.

This clonotype has at least ten counts. The chain carries TRBV20-1 and TRBJ1-2, with D perhaps matching TRBD1 (5 bases). CDR1 and CDR2 from the germline V gene are DFQATT and SNEGSKA (reference sequence). The length of the CDR3 is 13 residues. Trimming stripped 6 bases from V and 0 bases from J, with 11 bases between. The CDR3 loop is CSAIQTANYGYTF. CDR3 nucleotide sequence: TGCAGTGCAATCCAGACAGCTAACTATGGCTACACCTTC.

This clonotype has more than one count but fewer than ten. The genes are TRBV27 and TRBJ1-6; no clear D. With 3 bases removed from V and 2 bases from J, the gap between germline ends came to 8 bases. Germline V gives CDR1 MNHEY, CDR2 SMNVEV (reference sequence). This CDR3 is 15 amino acids long. The CDR3 region has the DNA TGTGCCAGCAGTTTTAGGCAGGCCTATAATTCACCCCTCCACTTT. It encodes CASSFRQAYNSPLHF.

The chain couples TRBV29-1 to TRBJ2-3; tentative D call: TRBD2 (5 bases). The CDR3 totals 12 residues. Trimming pared 7 bases from V and 6 bases from J, leaving 14 bases between. Germline V gene sequence: CDR1 SQVTM, CDR2 ANQGSEA. CDR3 loop: CSAEGYSDTQYF. CDR3 nucleotide sequence: TGCAGCGCCGAGGGCTACAGCGATACGCAGTATTTT.

This clonotype was found a few times. V is TRBV3-1 and J is TRBJ1-5; D possibly corresponds to TRBD1 (5 bases). CDR1 and CDR2 (germline): LGHDT, YNNKEL (reference sequence). The CDR3 covers 15 residues. Trimming pared 4 bases from V and 5 bases from J, leaving 15 bases between. The CDR3 is CASSPSPRDHQPQHF. As DNA, the CDR3 is TGTGCCAGCAGCCCCAGCCCTAGGGACCATCAGCCCCAGCATTTT. Together with reference TRBV3-1 and TRBJ1-5, the CDR3 gives the full variable domain: DTAVSQTPKYLVTQMGNDKSIKCEQNLGHDTMYWYKQDSKKFLKIMFSYNNKELIINETVPNRFSPKSPDKAHLNLHINSLELGDSAVYFCASSPSPRDHQPQHFGDGTRLSIL.

This clonotype was observed a handful of times. The chain combines TRBV7-9 with TRBJ1-1, with 7 bases fitting TRBD1. CDR3 length equals 15 residues. Germline CDR1 SEHNR, CDR2 FQNEAQ (reference sequence). V lost 5 bases and J lost 1; bases outside the gene matches: 7. This chain's CDR3 is CASSTRDSSNTEAFF. DNA for the CDR3: TGTGCCAGCAGCACTCGGGACAGTTCGAACACTGAAGCTTTCTTT. Full variable domain (outside the CDR3, taken from reference TRBV7-9 and TRBJ1-1): DTGVSQNPRHKITKRGQNVTFRCDPISEHNRLYWYRQTLGQGPEFLTYFQNEAQLEKSRLLSDRFSAERPKGSFSTLEIQRTEQGDSAMYLCASSTRDSSNTEAFFGQGTRLTVV.

The chain combines TRBV11-2 with TRBJ1-1; no clear D. Trimming removed 2 bases at V and 6 bases at J, with 10 bases between. Germline lookup yields CDR1 SGHAT and CDR2 FQNNGV. The CDR3 has 13 amino acids. In DNA form, the CDR3 reads TGTGCCAGCAGCTTACGGACCGTCTCTGAAGCTTTCTTT. It encodes CASSLRTVSEAFF.

This clonotype appeared a few times. The V and J genes are TRBV10-1 and TRBJ2-7; 8 bases align to TRBD2. From germline, CDR1 is WNHNN and CDR2 SYGVQD (reference sequence). V was pared by 3 bases and J by 5 bases, with 9 bases of the junction left unmatched. This CDR3 is 15 amino acids long. CDR3 in amino acids: CASSDDSGVSHEQYF. Written as DNA, the CDR3 is TGCGCCAGCAGTGATGATAGCGGGGTTTCCCACGAGCAGTACTTC.

The V call is TRBV10-3, the J call TRBJ2-4; 9 positions match TRBD1. This CDR3 is built from 14 residues. The trim removed 10 bases at V and 0 bases at J, leaving 4 bases unmatched. The germline V gene encodes CDR1 ENHRY and CDR2 SYGVKD. CDR3 sequence (DNA): TGTGCCACGACAGGGGGACTAGCCAAAAACATTCAGTACTTC. This translates into CATTGGLAKNIQYF.

The table lists this clonotype with many counts. The chain couples TRBV6-1 to TRBJ2-5; D is unclear. Germline V CDR1 and CDR2: MNHNS, SASEGT. The CDR3 totals 12 residues. V lost 6 bases and J 5 bases, leaving 10 bases between the germline ends. As DNA, the CDR3 is TGTGCCAGCAGCCCACTGGGGGAGACCCAGTACTTC. Translated: CASSPLGETQYF.

This clonotype has only a few counts. This chain connects TRBV27 to TRBJ1-1; tentatively, D is TRBD1 (5 bases). Germline V gene lookup returns CDR1 MNHEY and CDR2 SMNVEV (reference sequence). The length of the CDR3 is 13 residues. V was pared by 6 bases and J by 8 bases, with 16 bases between. The CDR3 loop reads CASSAAGRVEAFF. As DNA, the CDR3 is TGTGCCAGCAGCGCCGCAGGCAGGGTAGAAGCTTTCTTT.